This is a list of T cell receptor beta chains from one sample in a study of shared clonotypes between healthy human individuals. TCRdb's table, derived via immunoSEQ multiplex PCR, lists solely in-frame clones and lacks some. The data show roughly 410,000 clones, 90% to 98% seen once. Sequencing used memory CD8+ T cells sorted from blood. The origin of the receptors is a man between 25 and 39 years old in good health. Each CDR3 is given with its conserved first and last residue. Each record gives: D gene, CDR3 length, V gene, J gene, clone size, CDR3 DNA, CDR3 protein. A D gene is named only where the DNA matches it firmly. Clone size is shown for a subset of rows, as once, few, many or a class of expanded clone.

D: -; length: 17; V: TRBV5-1; J: TRBJ2-6; size: -; DNA: TGCGCCAGCAGCGAGGGAACAGGGAGTTCTGGGGCCAACGTCCTGACTTTC; CDR3: CASSEGTGSSGANVLTF
D: -; length: 12; V: TRBV5-6; J: TRBJ2-2; size: -; DNA: TGTGCCAGCAGCCCCGTTGGCGGGGAGCTGTTTTTT; CDR3: CASSPVGGELFF
D: TRBD1; length: 13; V: TRBV7-9; J: TRBJ2-7; size: -; DNA: TGTGCCAGCAGCTGGGACAGGGGGCGCGAGCAGTACTTC; CDR3: CASSWDRGREQYF
D: -; length: 16; V: TRBV4-1; J: TRBJ1-2; size: few; DNA: TGCGCCAGCAGCCAAGTCGTCGGGACGGAGGTCTATGGCTACACCTTC; CDR3: CASSQVVGTEVYGYTF
D: -; length: 12; V: TRBV27; J: TRBJ2-2; size: -; DNA: TGTGCCAGCAGTTTGTACAGCGGGGAGCTGTTTTTT; CDR3: CASSLYSGELFF
D: TRBD1; length: 16; V: TRBV14; J: TRBJ2-1; size: -; DNA: TGTGCCAGCAGCTCGGGACAGGGTGGGCCCTACAATGAGCAGTTCTTC; CDR3: CASSSGQGGPYNEQFF
D: -; length: 13; V: TRBV19; J: TRBJ2-5; size: -; DNA: TGTGCCAGTAGTATAGATCATTCAGAGACCCAGTACTTC; CDR3: CASSIDHSETQYF
D: -; length: 15; V: TRBV14; J: TRBJ2-1; size: -; DNA: TGTGCCAGCAGCCAAGCCGGGATTACCTACAATGAGCAGTTCTTC; CDR3: CASSQAGITYNEQFF
D: TRBD1; length: 16; V: TRBV7-8; J: TRBJ1-3; size: -; DNA: TGTGCCAGCAGCTTAGGAGGACAGGGGTCGGGAAACACCATATATTTT; CDR3: CASSLGGQGSGNTIYF
D: -; length: 11; V: TRBV20-1; J: TRBJ1-4; size: once; DNA: TGCAGTGCTAAAAAAAATGAAAAACTGTTTTTT; CDR3: CSAKKNEKLFF
D: TRBD1; length: 14; V: TRBV5-1; J: TRBJ1-3; size: -; DNA: TGCGCCAGCAGCTTACAGGGGGCTGGAAACACCATATATTTT; CDR3: CASSLQGAGNTIYF
D: -; length: 15; V: TRBV4-1; J: TRBJ1-1; size: -; DNA: TGCGCCAGCAGCCAAGTCCCAGGTATGAACACTGAAGCTTTCTTT; CDR3: CASSQVPGMNTEAFF
D: -; length: 16; V: TRBV10-3; J: TRBJ2-2; size: -; DNA: TGTGCCATCAGTGAATCAGGGGCCTTGAACACCGGGGAGCTGTTTTTT; CDR3: CAISESGALNTGELFF
D: -; length: 14; V: TRBV4-1; J: TRBJ2-3; size: -; DNA: TGCGCCAGCAGCCAAGGGACTAGCACAGATACGCAGTATTTT; CDR3: CASSQGTSTDTQYF
D: -; length: 13; V: TRBV6-1; J: TRBJ1-2; size: -; DNA: TGTGCCAGCAGTGTAAGCTCCCTCTATGGCTACACCTTC; CDR3: CASSVSSLYGYTF
D: TRBD2; length: 15; V: TRBV5-1; J: TRBJ2-5; size: -; DNA: TGCGCCAGCAATTCCGGGACTAGCGGGACAGAGACCCAGTACTTC; CDR3: CASNSGTSGTETQYF
D: -; length: 11; V: TRBV7-9; J: TRBJ2-3; size: -; DNA: TGTGCCAGCAGCTGGGGGGATACGCAGTATTTT; CDR3: CASSWGDTQYF
D: -; length: 16; V: TRBV28; J: TRBJ2-1; size: -; DNA: TGTGCCAGCAGTTTATACGGAGGCTCTGTTATCAATGAGCAGTTCTTC; CDR3: CASSLYGGSVINEQFF
D: TRBD2; length: 15; V: TRBV2; J: TRBJ2-1; size: -; DNA: TGTGCCAGCAGTGCACTAGCGGGTTCCTACAATGAGCAGTTCTTC; CDR3: CASSALAGSYNEQFF
D: -; length: 13; V: TRBV6-5; J: TRBJ1-2; size: -; DNA: TGTGCCAGCAGGTGGGGCCAGGCGGGTGGCTACACCTTC; CDR3: CASRWGQAGGYTF